Listed below are T cell receptor beta chains from one sample, sequenced in a study of blood T cell repertoires in COVID-19. TCRdb keeps only in-frame clones here, not all; method: immunoSEQ multiplex PCR. The sample records 390,000 or so clones, around 90% being singletons. Sequenced input: peripheral blood. The receptor set was obtained from a young man with active or convalescent COVID-19. Both conserved end residues are part of each CDR3. A D gene is named only where the DNA matches it firmly. Not every row has a clone size; where given, it reads once, few, many or a size class.

.	TRBJ2-1	.	TRBV5-1	CASSLPSSEQFF	TGCGCCAGCAGCTTACCTAGCTCCGAGCAGTTCTTC
once	TRBJ1-5	.	TRBV27	CASSFGGRRGNQPQHF	TGTGCCAGCAGTTTTGGAGGAAGAAGAGGCAATCAGCCCCAGCATTTT
few	TRBJ1-1	.	TRBV14	CASSPQVDTEAFF	TGTGCCAGCAGCCCCCAGGTGGACACTGAAGCTTTCTTT
.	TRBJ1-5	.	TRBV7-2	CASSSRGGAEPQHF	TGTGCCAGCAGCTCCCGCGGGGGGGCGGAGCCCCAGCATTTT
few	TRBJ1-2	TRBD1	TRBV20-1	CSASPATGGSYGYTF	TGCAGTGCTAGTCCTGCGACAGGGGGCAGCTATGGCTACACCTTC
once	TRBJ1-5	.	TRBV28	CASSEVGGYQPQHF	TGTGCCAGCAGTGAGGTAGGGGGTTATCAGCCCCAGCATTTT
.	TRBJ1-2	TRBD1	TRBV10-3	CAISEQGFDGYTF	TGTGCCATCAGCGAACAGGGGTTCGATGGCTACACCTTC
.	TRBJ2-7	.	TRBV7-9	CASSLGQGKNYEQYF	TGTGCCAGCAGCTTGGGCCAGGGGAAGAACTACGAGCAGTACTTC
.	TRBJ2-7	TRBD1	TRBV19	CASSVTGFYEQYF	TGTGCCAGTAGTGTGACAGGGTTTTACGAGCAGTACTTC
.	TRBJ2-5	.	TRBV18	CASSPLSDTQETQYF	TGTGCCAGCTCACCACTTTCAGACACCCAAGAGACCCAGTACTTC
.	TRBJ2-1	TRBD2	TRBV2	CASSAMREVYNEQFF	TGTGCCAGCAGTGCCATGCGGGAGGTCTACAATGAGCAGTTCTTC
once	TRBJ1-1	.	TRBV9	CASSVNRGGTEAFF	TGTGCCAGCAGCGTAAATAGGGGAGGTACTGAAGCTTTCTTT
few	TRBJ1-6	.	TRBV7-2	CASSPTASLSPLHF	TGTGCCAGCAGCCCGACAGCATCGCTTTCACCCCTCCACTTT
.	TRBJ1-2	.	TRBV21-1	CASSKGLGGDYGYTF	TGTGCCAGCAGCAAAGGGTTAGGGGGTGACTATGGCTACACCTTC